The T cell receptor (beta chain) described here comes from a study of cytomegalovirus exposure and HLA in healthy donors. PCR primers comprised 60 Vbeta and 13 Jbeta primers. Sequencing was performed with immunoSEQ multiplex PCR; in TCRdb, only in-frame clones are kept and a portion is missing. This sample carries about 190,000 clones, approximately 78% of them seen once, and the ten largest clones take roughly 0.75%. CDR3 length equals 16 residues. V trimming: 2 bases; J trimming: 14 bases; junction bases outside the gene matches: 17. Germline V gene data show CDR1 as SNHLY and CDR2 as FYNNEI. The chain has TRBV2 and TRBJ2-3, with 9 bases lining up with TRBD2. The sequencing sample was made of PBMCs. This clonotype was sampled from a woman younger than 35 in good health and CMV-seronegative. The CDR3 sequence: CASSEWSSGNNGRSYF. Here the CDR3 DNA reads TGTGCCAGCAGTGAATGGTCTAGCGGGAACAACGGGAGGTCGTATTTT.